A single sample is the source of the 11 T cell receptor beta chains below, sequenced in a study of shared clonotypes between healthy human individuals. Here immunoSEQ multiplex PCR was the method, and the copy in TCRdb shows in-frame clones only, minus some. The sample includes approximately 2,000,000 clones, 85% to 95% of them seen just once. The sequencing sample was made of naive CD4+ T cells from PBMCs. Subset reported: CD45RA+ positively selected. These TCRs come from a man aged 18 to 29 in good health. Some clones in this sample may be carry-over from other donors' samples.

The chain carries TRBV7-8 and TRBJ2-1; D uncertain. The V end lost 4 bases, the J end lost 7 bases, and 14 bases lay between the germline ends. Germline V gene sequence: CDR1 SGHVS, CDR2 FQNEAQ. CDR3 size: 14 residues. The CDR3 reads CASSSLSRTNEQFF. In DNA form, the CDR3 reads TGTGCCAGCAGCTCTCTCTCCAGAACGAATGAGCAGTTCTTC.

This clone was observed once. In the same sample, other DNA sequences code for this CDR3. The J gene is TRBJ1-5, the V gene TRBV19; possible D gene TRBD1, 5 bases. V gave up 2 bases and J gave up 0 bases, with 11 bases separating them. In germline, CDR1 is LNHDA, CDR2 SQIVND (reference sequence). The CDR3 extends over 16 amino acids. The CDR3 loop reads CASSIRGVDSNQPQHF. The CDR3 bases are TGTGCCAGTAGTATAAGGGGCGTGGATAGCAATCAGCCCCAGCATTTT. The entire variable domain, with the rest obtained from reference TRBV19 and TRBJ1-5, is as follows: DGGITQSPKYLFRKEGQNVTLSCEQNLNHDAMYWYRQDPGQGLRLIYYSQIVNDFQKGDIAEGYSVSREKKESFPLTVTSAQKNPTAFYLCASSIRGVDSNQPQHFGDGTRLSIL.

The chain uses TRBV28 and TRBJ2-7; 9 bases map to TRBD2. This CDR3 is 14 amino acids long. V trimming: 5 bases; J trimming: 1 base; junction bases outside the gene matches: 3. CDR1 and CDR2 from the germline V gene are MDHEN and SYDVKM. CDR3 protein: CASSRAGGSYEQYF. DNA of the CDR3: TGTGCCAGCAGTCGAGCGGGAGGTTCCTACGAGCAGTACTTC. Together with reference TRBV28 and TRBJ2-7, the CDR3 gives the full variable domain: DVKVTQSSRYLVKRTGEKVFLECVQDMDHENMFWYRQDPGLGLRLIYFSYDVKMKEKGDIPEGYSVSREKKERFSLILESASTNQTSMYLCASSRAGGSYEQYFGPGTRLTVT.

The chain joins TRBV27 to TRBJ1-1, with D possibly matching TRBD1 (5 bases). Germline loops: CDR1 MNHEY, CDR2 SMNVEV (reference sequence). V lost 4 bases and J 5 bases, leaving 23 bases between the germline ends. This CDR3 has 17 residues. The CDR3 bases are TGTGCCAGCAGTTCGCAAACAGGTCCTCGGTTGAGGACTGAAGCTTTCTTT. Translated, it gives CASSSQTGPRLRTEAFF.

Note on this clone: This sample also contains other DNA sequences that code for the same CDR3. The J gene is TRBJ2-3, the V gene TRBV28; no reliable D call. Per germline, CDR1 MDHEN and CDR2 SYDVKM. The V end lost 6 bases, the J end lost 2 bases, and 6 bases lay between the germline ends. This CDR3 is 12 amino acids long. CDR3 in amino acids: CASRAVTDTQYF. The CDR3 DNA reads as TGTGCCAGCAGGGCAGTCACAGATACGCAGTATTTT.

This chain uses TRBV19 with TRBJ1-1; TRBD1 agrees at 10 bases. This CDR3 region has 16 residues. The germline gives CDR1 LNHDA, CDR2 SQIVND (reference sequence). After removal of 4 bases from V and 4 bases from J, the junction contained 9 bases not matched to a gene. The CDR3 here is CASSRSPGQGGTEAFF. The CDR3 DNA is TGTGCCAGTAGTAGATCACCTGGACAGGGGGGCACTGAAGCTTTCTTT.

The chain recombines TRBV27 with TRBJ2-7, with TRBD2 matching over 12 bases. The CDR3 length is 17 residues. CDR1 and CDR2 from the germline V gene are MNHEY and SMNVEV (reference sequence). V shed 7 bases, J shed 2 bases, and the junction held 12 bases outside the gene matches. The CDR3 bases are TGTGCCAGCACCGCCATCCCCCCTAGCGGGAGGGCCTACGAGCAGTACTTC. Translating gives CASTAIPPSGRAYEQYF.

This clone has just one count. The chain couples TRBV28 to TRBJ2-1; the D is unclear. Trimming removed 6 bases from V and 5 bases from J, with 8 bases in between. The CDR3 extends over 12 amino acids. Germline CDR1 and CDR2: MDHEN and SYDVKM. CDR3 sequence (DNA): TGTGCCAGCAGCGGACGCGACAATGAGCAGTTCTTC. It is translated as CASSGRDNEQFF. Using reference TRBV28 and TRBJ2-1 for the parts outside the CDR3, the full variable domain is DVKVTQSSRYLVKRTGEKVFLECVQDMDHENMFWYRQDPGLGLRLIYFSYDVKMKEKGDIPEGYSVSREKKERFSLILESASTNQTSMYLCASSGRDNEQFFGPGTRLTVL.

The chain is built from TRBV6-6 and TRBJ1-5, with D possibly matching TRBD1 (5 bases). Germline assignment: CDR1 MNHNY and CDR2 SVGAGI (reference sequence). The CDR3 loop spans 15 amino acids. The ends were cut back, 5 bases at V and 7 bases at J, with 18 bases in the middle. CDR3: CASSPPGGRGQPQHF. CDR3 coding DNA: TGTGCCAGCAGTCCCCCGGGTGGGAGGGGCCAGCCCCAGCATTTT.

The chain carries TRBV30 and TRBJ2-1; D gene uncertain. V lost 3 bases to trimming and J lost 0 bases, with 12 bases between them. The CDR3 has 15 residues. Germline CDR1 is GTSNPN and CDR2 is SVGIG (reference sequence). The CDR3 region is CAWSNRVSSYNEQFF. DNA of the CDR3: TGTGCCTGGAGCAATAGGGTAAGCTCCTACAATGAGCAGTTCTTC.

The count of this clone is one. V gene TRBV5-6 combines with J gene TRBJ1-3; 7 bases are a match to TRBD1. CDR1 is SGHDT, CDR2 YYEEEE, per germline. This CDR3 region has 15 residues. Losses at the gene ends were 6 bases for V and 0 bases for J; bases not matched to a gene: 6. CDR3: CASTPTGSSGNTIYF. CDR3 nucleotide sequence: TGTGCCAGCACCCCGACAGGGAGCTCTGGAAACACCATATATTTT.